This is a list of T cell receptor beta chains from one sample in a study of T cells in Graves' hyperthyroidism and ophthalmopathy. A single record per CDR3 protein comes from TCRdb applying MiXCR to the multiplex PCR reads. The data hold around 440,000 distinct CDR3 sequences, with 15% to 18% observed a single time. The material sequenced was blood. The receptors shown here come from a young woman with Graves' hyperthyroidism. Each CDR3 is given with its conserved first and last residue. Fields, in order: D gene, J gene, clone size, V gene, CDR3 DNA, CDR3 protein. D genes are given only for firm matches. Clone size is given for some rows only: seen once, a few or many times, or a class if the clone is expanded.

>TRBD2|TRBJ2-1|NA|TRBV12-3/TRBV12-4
TGTGCCAGCAGTCCGACTAGCGGGAGTCTGGAGCAGTTCTTC
CASSPTSGSLEQFF
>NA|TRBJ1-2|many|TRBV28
TGTGCCAGCAAGCTGGGCACAGCGGATTATGGCTACACCTTC
CASKLGTADYGYTF
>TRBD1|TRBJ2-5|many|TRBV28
TGTGCCAGCAGTCCTACCACAGGGGGCCCAGAGACCCAGTACTTC
CASSPTTGGPETQYF
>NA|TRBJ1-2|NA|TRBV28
TGTGCCAGCAGGCCGTTCGGCGGGCGTAGGGGCTACACCTTC
CASRPFGGRRGYTF
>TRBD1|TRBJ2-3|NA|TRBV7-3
TGTGCCAGCAGCTCAAGGACAGGGGGCTTGGGAGATACGCAGTATTTT
CASSSRTGGLGDTQYF
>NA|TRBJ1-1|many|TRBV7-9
TGTGCCAGCAGCTTAGTCGAGAACACTGAAGCTTTCTTT
CASSLVENTEAFF
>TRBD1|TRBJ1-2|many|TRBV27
TGTGCCAGCGGAAGGACAGGGGGAATTAACTATGGCTACACCTTC
CASGRTGGINYGYTF
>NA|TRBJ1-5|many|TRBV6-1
TGTGCCAGCAGTGGGGCAACTAAAGGGCCCCAGCATTTT
CASSGATKGPQHF
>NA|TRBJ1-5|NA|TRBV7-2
TGTGCCAGCAGCACGCACCTGCGACAGGTCCGGCCCCATTTT
CASSTHLRQVRPHF
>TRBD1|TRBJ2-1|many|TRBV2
TGTGCCAGCAGTGAGGGGACAGGCTCCTACAATGAGCAGTTCTTC
CASSEGTGSYNEQFF
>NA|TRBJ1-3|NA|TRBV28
TGTGCCGCCTATAGCGGGACGGTCCCTGGAAACACCATATATTTT
CAAYSGTVPGNTIYF
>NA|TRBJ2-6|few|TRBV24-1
TGTGCCACCAGTGCTCCGGGGTTCTCTGGGGCCAACGTCCTGACTTTC
CATSAPGFSGANVLTF
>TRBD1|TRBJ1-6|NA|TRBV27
TGTGCCAGCAGACTCCGGGGACAGGGTCTCTATAATTCACCCCTCCACTTT
CASRLRGQGLYNSPLHF
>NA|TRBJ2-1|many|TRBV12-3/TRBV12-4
TGTGCCAGCAGTGTCCTGAGCTCCTACAATGAGCAGTTCTTC
CASSVLSSYNEQFF
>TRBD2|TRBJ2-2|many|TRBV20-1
TGCAGTGCTAGACCCGTCCGGGGGGGCACCGGGGAGCTGTTTTTT
CSARPVRGGTGELFF
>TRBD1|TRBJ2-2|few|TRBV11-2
TGTGCCAGCAGCTTAACAACAGGGGGCCCGAACACCGGGGAGCTGTTTTTT
CASSLTTGGPNTGELFF
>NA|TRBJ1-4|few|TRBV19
TGTGCCAGTACACAGGGTGGGAGGAATGAAAAACTGTTTTTT
CASTQGGRNEKLFF
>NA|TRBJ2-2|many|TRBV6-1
TGTGCCAGCAGTGGACGGGGGGAGCTGTTTTTT
CASSGRGELFF
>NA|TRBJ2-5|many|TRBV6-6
TGTGCCAGCAGTTACTCGGAGGGGGCACGGGAGACCCAGTACTTC
CASSYSEGARETQYF
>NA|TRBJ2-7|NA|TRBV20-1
TGCAGTGCTAACACCGAATCCTACGAGCAGTACTTC
CSANTESYEQYF